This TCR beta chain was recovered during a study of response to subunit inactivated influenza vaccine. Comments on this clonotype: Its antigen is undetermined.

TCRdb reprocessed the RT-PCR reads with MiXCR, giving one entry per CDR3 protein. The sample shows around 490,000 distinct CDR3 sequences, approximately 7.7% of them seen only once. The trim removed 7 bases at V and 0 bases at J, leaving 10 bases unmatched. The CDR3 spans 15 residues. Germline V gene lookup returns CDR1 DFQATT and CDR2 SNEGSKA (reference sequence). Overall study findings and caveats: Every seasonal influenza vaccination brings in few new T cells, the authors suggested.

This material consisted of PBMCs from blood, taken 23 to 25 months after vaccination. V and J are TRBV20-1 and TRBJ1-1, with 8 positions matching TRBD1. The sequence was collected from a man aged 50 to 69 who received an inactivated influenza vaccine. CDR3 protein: CSVQDRERMNTEAFF. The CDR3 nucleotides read TGCAGTGTTCAGGACAGGGAGAGGATGAACACTGAAGCTTTCTTT.